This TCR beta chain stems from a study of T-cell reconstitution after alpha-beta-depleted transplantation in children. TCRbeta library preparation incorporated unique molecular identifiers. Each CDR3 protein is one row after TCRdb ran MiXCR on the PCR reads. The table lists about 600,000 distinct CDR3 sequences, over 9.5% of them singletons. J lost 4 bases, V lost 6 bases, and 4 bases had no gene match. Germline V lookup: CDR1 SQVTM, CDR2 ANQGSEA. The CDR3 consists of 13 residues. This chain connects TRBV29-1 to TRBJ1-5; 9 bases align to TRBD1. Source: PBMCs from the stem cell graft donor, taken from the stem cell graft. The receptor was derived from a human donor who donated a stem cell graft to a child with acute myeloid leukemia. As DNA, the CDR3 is TGCAGCGTAGGGGACAGGGAAAATCAGCCCCAGCATTTT. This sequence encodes CSVGDRENQPQHF.